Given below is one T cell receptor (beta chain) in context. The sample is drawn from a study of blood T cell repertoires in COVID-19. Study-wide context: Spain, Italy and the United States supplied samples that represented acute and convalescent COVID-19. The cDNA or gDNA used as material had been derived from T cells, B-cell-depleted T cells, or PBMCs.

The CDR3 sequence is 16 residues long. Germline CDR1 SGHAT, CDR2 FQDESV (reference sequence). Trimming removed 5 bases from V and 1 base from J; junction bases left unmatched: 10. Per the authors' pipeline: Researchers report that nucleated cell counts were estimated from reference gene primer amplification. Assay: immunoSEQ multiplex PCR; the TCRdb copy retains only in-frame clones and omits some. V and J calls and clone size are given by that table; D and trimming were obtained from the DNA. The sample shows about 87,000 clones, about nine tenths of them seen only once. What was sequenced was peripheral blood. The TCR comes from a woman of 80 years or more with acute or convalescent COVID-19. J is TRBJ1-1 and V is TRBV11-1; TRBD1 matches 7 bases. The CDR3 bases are TGTGCCAGCAGCCCGGGACAGCCACTCAGGAACACTGAAGCTTTCTTT. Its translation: CASSPGQPLRNTEAFF.